One and the same sample provided the 27 T cell receptor beta chains below, sequenced in a study of T cells in Graves' hyperthyroidism and ophthalmopathy. Amplified TCR beta CDR3 regions came from RNA transcripts. A set of HTBI primers served as the primers for a first-round RT-PCR of the TCR CDR3. From the multiplex PCR reads, TCRdb called clonotypes with MiXCR, one entry per CDR3 protein. This table holds a few hundred thousand distinct CDR3 sequences, under 60% found once. Sequencing was done on a sample of peripheral blood or thyroid tissue (not recorded which). Receptors originate from a young woman with Graves' hyperthyroidism.

In this sample, this clonotype turned up a few times. The chain employs TRBV7-9 and TRBJ1-6; 7 bases agree with TRBD1. This CDR3 has 15 amino acids. Trimming removed 5 bases from V and 5 bases from J; junction bases left unmatched: 6. Germline V gene sequence: CDR1 SEHNR, CDR2 FQNEAQ (reference sequence). CDR3 coding DNA: TGTGCCAGCAGCCTAGGGACAGTAGATAATTCACCCCTCCACTTT. Translating it yields CASSLGTVDNSPLHF.

The chain links TRBV10-3 to TRBJ1-4, with TRBD1 identical over 7 bases. Germline CDR1 ENHRY, CDR2 SYGVKD. The CDR3 runs to 14 residues. V gave up 10 bases and J gave up 5 bases; unmatched junction bases: 10. The CDR3 DNA follows: TGTGCCAGCTCACACGGGACAGAAAATGAAAAACTGTTTTTT. Translation: CASSHGTENEKLFF.

The gene calls are TRBV24-1 and TRBJ2-5, with D possibly called TRBD1 or TRBD2 (5 bases each). The CDR3 has 14 amino acids. The germline gives CDR1 KGHDR, CDR2 SFDVKD. The ends were cut back, 5 bases at V and 4 bases at J, with 13 bases in the middle. The CDR3 DNA sequence: TGTGCCACCAGTGGGGCACCGGGGCCAGAGACCCAGTACTTC. It yields the protein CATSGAPGPETQYF.

This clonotype was found a few times. CDR3 loop: CATSSWTSGSGANVLTF. The CDR3 region has the DNA TGTGCCACCAGCAGTTGGACTAGCGGGAGTGGGGCCAACGTCCTGACTTTC. The genes are TRBV15 and TRBJ2-6, with TRBD2 identical over 13 bases. Germline assignment: CDR1 LNHNV and CDR2 YYDKDF (reference sequence). The CDR3 spans 17 residues. V was clipped by 3 bases and J by 3 bases; unmatched bases: 2.

The chain is built from TRBV2 and TRBJ2-5, with D tentatively TRBD2 (6 bases). Trimming cost V 11 bases and J 5 bases, with 18 bases left between them. CDR1 SNHLY and CDR2 FYNNEI come from the germline V gene. This CDR3 has 13 amino acids. CDR3 loop: CASNRDSVETQYF. The CDR3 bases are TGTGCCTCCAACCGGGACTCGGTCGAGACCCAGTACTTC.

The rearrangement links TRBV4-1 to TRBJ2-7; 9 bases are shared with TRBD1. Germline V CDR1 and CDR2: MGHRA, YSYEKL. CDR3 length equals 14 residues. The V gene end was trimmed by 4 bases and the J gene end by 4 bases; junction bases not matched to a gene: 5. The CDR3 nucleotides read TGCGCCAGCAGCCCCAGGGGACAGGGTTACGAGCAGTACTTC. This translates into CASSPRGQGYEQYF.

The chain couples TRBV18 to TRBJ2-7; TRBD1 matches at 7 bases. Germline assignment: CDR1 KGHSH and CDR2 LQKENI. Trimming cost V 2 bases and J 6 bases; bases outside gene matches: 4. The CDR3 loop spans 13 amino acids. CDR3 DNA sequence: TGTGCCAGCTCACCAGTCGCAGGGGGCGAGCAGTACTTC. Protein product: CASSPVAGGEQYF.

The gene calls are TRBV20-1 and TRBJ1-1; possibly TRBD1 for D (6 bases). CDR3 length: 16 residues. Trimming removed 1 base from V and 3 bases from J, with 18 bases in between. CDR1 is DFQATT and CDR2 is SNEGSKA in the germline V gene (reference sequence). The CDR3 reads CSARASPGERDTEAFF. As DNA, the CDR3 is TGCAGTGCTAGAGCTAGCCCAGGGGAGAGGGACACTGAAGCTTTCTTT.

CDR3 protein: CASSETGGDTQYF. For the CDR3, the DNA is TGTGCCAGCAGCGAGACAGGGGGAGATACGCAGTATTTT. This chain uses TRBV5-6 with TRBJ2-3; 9 bases are shared with TRBD1. The CDR3 is 13 amino acids. Germline assignment: CDR1 SGHDT and CDR2 YYEEEE. The ends lost 4 bases at V and 5 bases at J; junction bases unmatched: 2.

This clonotype was counted between two and nine times. The gene calls are TRBV6-5 and TRBJ1-2; D gene unclear. Germline loops: CDR1 MNHEY, CDR2 SVGAGI. Between the trimmed V and J ends, which lost 2 bases and 8 bases, there was a span of 12 bases. The CDR3 loop spans 13 amino acids. CDR3 region: CASSYTLGRGYTF. DNA of the CDR3: TGTGCCAGCAGTTACACCCTCGGGAGGGGCTACACCTTC.

This clonotype showed up just a few times. The chain uses TRBV7-9 and TRBJ1-2, with TRBD1 matching 8 bases. This CDR3 spans 15 amino acids. Germline V gene data show CDR1 as SEHNR and CDR2 as FQNEAQ (reference sequence). V dropped 5 bases and J dropped 4; count of bases not matched to a gene: 9. CDR3 in DNA: TGTGCCAGCAGCCAAACGACAGGGGTAGGCTATGGCTACACCTTC. Its translation: CASSQTTGVGYGYTF.

The chain couples TRBV21-1 to TRBJ2-7; the table's D call, TRBD2, was not checked against the DNA. TRBV21-1 is classified as a pseudogene. The CDR3 is 20 amino acids. CDR3 sequence (DNA): TGTGCCAGCAGCACGACGGGGACTAGCGGGTACCTAAGAGGGAACTACGAGCAGTACTTC. It translates to CASSTTGTSGYLRGNYEQYF.

V gene TRBV7-3 combines with J gene TRBJ2-2; possible D gene TRBD2, 6 bases. CDR3 size: 15 residues. Germline values: CDR1 SGHTA, CDR2 FQGTGA. V lost 6 bases, J lost 5 bases, and 16 bases lay in between. The CDR3 is CASRLRDSPTGELFF. Here the CDR3 DNA reads TGTGCCAGCAGACTTCGGGACTCACCAACCGGGGAGCTGTTTTTT.

Notes on this clonotype: The junction and the germline gene differ at one end; a read error may be behind it. This chain links TRBV19 with TRBJ1-1; D is uncertain. Germline V gene lookup returns CDR1 LNHDA and CDR2 SQIVND (reference sequence). This CDR3 region has 11 residues. CDR3 amino acids: CASSIRAEALF. CDR3 nucleotides: TGTGCCAGTAGTATTAGGGCTGAAGCTCTCTTT. Supplemented by reference TRBV19 and TRBJ1-1, the full variable domain reads DGGITQSPKYLFRKEGQNVTLSCEQNLNHDAMYWYRQDPGQGLRLIYYSQIVNDFQKGDIAEGYSVSREKKESFPLTVTSAQKNPTAFYLCASSIRAEALFGQGTRLTVV.

V is TRBV7-9 and J is TRBJ1-1, with unresolved D. The CDR3 consists of 15 residues. Germline V gene sequence: CDR1 SEHNR, CDR2 FQNEAQ (reference sequence). The V end lost 1 base, the J end lost 1 base, and 10 bases lay between the germline ends. The CDR3 DNA reads as TGTGCCAGCAGCTTAGATTACAGAGCGAACACTGAAGCTTTCTTT. Translated, it gives CASSLDYRANTEAFF.

A note on this clonotype: The junction departs from germline at one end; a sequencing error may be responsible. The rearrangement uses TRBV6-6 and TRBJ1-5; a weak D match, TRBD1 (6 bases). CDR3 length: 15 amino acids. The germline V gene has CDR1 MNHNY and CDR2 SVGAGI (reference sequence). Here the CDR3 DNA reads TGTGCCAGCAGCCTACTACAGGGACTAGGGCAGCCCCAACATTTT. Translation gives CASSLLQGLGQPQHF.

Remarks on this clonotype: This sequence may be a read error, since a much larger clone differs from it by one base. The gene calls are TRBV2 and TRBJ2-5, with a tentative D call TRBD2 (5 bases). The germline gives CDR1 SNHLY, CDR2 FYNNEI. The CDR3 sequence is 13 residues long. Trimming cost V 6 bases and J 4 bases, with 12 bases left between them. CDR3: CASRIVGVETQYF. For the CDR3, the DNA is TGTGCCAGCAGAATAGTGGGAGTAGAGACCCAGTACTTC. Full variable domain (missing parts from reference TRBV2 and TRBJ2-5): EPEVTQTPSHQVTQMGQEVILRCVPISNHLYFYWYRQILGQKVEFLVSFYNNEISEKSEIFDDQFSVERPDGSNFTLKIRSTKLEDSAMYFCASRIVGVETQYFGPGTRLLVL.

This chain links TRBV12-3 or TRBV12-4 with TRBJ1-5; D remains ambiguous. The CDR3 consists of 12 residues. Deletions cut 6 bases from V and 7 bases from J, with 10 bases between. The CDR3 reads CASSHPLQPQHF. The DNA for the CDR3 is TGTGCCAGCAGCCACCCCCTCCAGCCCCAGCATTTT.

This chain links TRBV19 with TRBJ2-1; 7 positions agree with TRBD1. The germline gives CDR1 LNHDA, CDR2 SQIVND (reference sequence). The CDR3 runs to 15 residues. With 3 bases clipped from V and 3 bases from J, the junction kept 5 bases outside the gene matches. DNA for the CDR3: TGTGCCAGTAGTATTCAGGGGGACCGCTACAATGAGCAGTTCTTC. This codes for CASSIQGDRYNEQFF.

This chain uses TRBV25-1 with TRBJ2-7, with 7 bases aligning to TRBD2. Germline-derived CDR1 and CDR2 are MGHDK and SYGVNS. After removal of 9 bases from V and 5 bases from J, the junction contained 10 bases not matched to a gene. CDR3 length: 13 residues. CDR3 in amino acids: CASSRVGRNEQYF. CDR3 DNA: TGTGCCAGTAGTAGGGTCGGGAGGAACGAGCAGTACTTC.

Comments on this clonotype: At one of its ends the junction is not consistent with the germline gene, which may arise from a read error. The V and J genes are TRBV5-1 and TRBJ1-5, with TRBD1 matching 7 bases. This CDR3 contains 14 residues. Germline-derived CDR1 and CDR2 are SGHRS and YFSETQ. The DNA of the CDR3 is TGCGCCAGCCGCTTCGGGACAGACAATCAGCCCCAGCATTTT. Its protein is CASRFGTDNQPQHF.

In this sample, this clonotype turned up a few times. The V and J genes are TRBV29-1 and TRBJ1-3, with D perhaps matching TRBD1 (5 bases). This CDR3 has 12 residues. V was trimmed by 4 bases and J by 4 bases, leaving 8 bases between them. From germline, CDR1 is SQVTM and CDR2 ANQGSEA. The CDR3: CSVVQEGNTIYF. CDR3 nucleotide sequence: TGCAGCGTTGTACAGGAAGGAAACACCATATATTTT.

This clonotype has only a few counts. The gene calls are TRBV2 and TRBJ2-2; 7 nucleotides agree with TRBD2. Losses at the gene ends were 9 bases for V and 8 bases for J; bases not matched to a gene: 12. Looked up from germline, CDR1 is SNHLY and CDR2 is FYNNEI. CDR3 size: 14 residues. CDR3 residues: CASSGTMGLGELFF. CDR3 nucleotides: TGTGCCAGTTCCGGGACTATGGGCCTTGGGGAGCTGTTTTTT.

This clonotype was counted only a few times. The chain has TRBV19 and TRBJ1-5; D gene uncertain. Germline values: CDR1 LNHDA, CDR2 SQIVND (reference sequence). CDR3 length equals 14 residues. Between the trimmed V and J ends, which lost 3 bases and 2 bases, there was a span of 8 bases. Written as DNA, the CDR3 is TGTGCCAGTAGTATCATAGTGGGCAATCAGCCCCAGCATTTT. This translates into CASSIIVGNQPQHF.

The CDR3 DNA reads TGTGCCAGCAGTTACTCAGGACAGGGGTACGAGCAGTACTTC. It specifies CASSYSGQGYEQYF. The rearrangement links TRBV11-1 to TRBJ2-7; 9 positions agree with TRBD1. V lost 6 bases to trimming and J lost 4 bases; unmatched junction nucleotides: 7. CDR1 is SGHAT, CDR2 FQDESV, per germline (reference sequence). The CDR3 totals 14 residues.

This clonotype was recorded a few times. This sequence joins TRBV7-2 and TRBJ2-7; maybe TRBD1 (6 bases). Germline loops: CDR1 SGHTA, CDR2 FQGNSA. The CDR3 is 16 residues long. V lost 3 bases, J lost 3 bases, and 18 bases lay in between. CDR3 sequence (DNA): TGTGCCAGCAGCTTGGAACCGACAGGCTTAAGCTACGAGCAGTACTTC. It yields the protein CASSLEPTGLSYEQYF.

This clonotype has just a few counts. The rearrangement links TRBV29-1 to TRBJ1-4; weak D call: TRBD1 (5 bases). This CDR3 has 12 amino acids. CDR1 is SQVTM, CDR2 ANQGSEA, per germline. CDR3 in amino acids: CSSLQGFEKLFF. Here the CDR3 DNA reads TGCAGTTCCCTCCAGGGATTTGAAAAACTGTTTTTT. The full variable domain, completed using reference TRBV29-1 and TRBJ1-4, is SAVISQKPSRDICQRGTSLTIQCQVDSQVTMMFWYRQQPGQSLTLIATANQGSEATYESGFVIDKFPISRPNLTFSTLTVSNMSPEDSSIYLCSSLQGFEKLFFGSGTQLSVL.